The clone carrying this TCR beta chain came up many times. The entry originates in a study of T cells after yellow fever vaccination. TCRdb redid the calling of the 5' RACE reads with MiXCR, one entry per CDR3 protein. The repertoire holds roughly 32,000 distinct CDR3 sequences, with 4% to 4.5% as singletons. The input for sequencing was CD8+ T cells sorted from PBMCs, taken 5 days after the yellow fever booster vaccination. The sequence came from a man aged 30-40 years who received the YFV17D yellow fever vaccine.

The CDR3 DNA sequence: TGCGCCAGCAGCCCTGGGACAGGATACTCCTACGAGCAGTACTTC. This codes for CASSPGTGYSYEQYF. The chain combines TRBV4-1 with TRBJ2-7; 8 bases are shared with TRBD1. The CDR3 covers 15 residues. Germline V gives CDR1 MGHRA, CDR2 YSYEKL. V gave up 4 bases and J gave up 0 bases; unmatched junction bases: 5.